This TCR beta chain emerged from a study of blood T cell repertoires in COVID-19. Across the whole study: The United States, Italy and Spain were the sources of the acute and convalescent COVID-19 samples.

Per the germline V gene, CDR1 is SGHRS and CDR2 is YFSETQ. CDR3 length: 15 residues. V lost 5 bases to trimming and J lost 5 bases; unmatched junction nucleotides: 9. Per the original data handling: Using reference gene primer amplification, nucleated cell counts were estimated. Assay used: immunoSEQ multiplex PCR; TCRdb lists only in-frame clones, some missing. The V and J calls and clone size come from that table; D and trimming were worked out from the DNA. The table records about 86,000 clones, 85% to 90% of them present only once. The sample holds one count of this clone. Sequencing input: peripheral blood. The rearrangement uses TRBV5-1 and TRBJ2-3; 9 nucleotides match TRBD2. The clonotype comes from a human donor in a cohort sampled during active COVID-19. CDR3 region: CASRDSGSRGDTQYF. As DNA, the CDR3 is TGCGCCAGCAGGGATAGCGGGAGCAGGGGAGATACGCAGTATTTT.